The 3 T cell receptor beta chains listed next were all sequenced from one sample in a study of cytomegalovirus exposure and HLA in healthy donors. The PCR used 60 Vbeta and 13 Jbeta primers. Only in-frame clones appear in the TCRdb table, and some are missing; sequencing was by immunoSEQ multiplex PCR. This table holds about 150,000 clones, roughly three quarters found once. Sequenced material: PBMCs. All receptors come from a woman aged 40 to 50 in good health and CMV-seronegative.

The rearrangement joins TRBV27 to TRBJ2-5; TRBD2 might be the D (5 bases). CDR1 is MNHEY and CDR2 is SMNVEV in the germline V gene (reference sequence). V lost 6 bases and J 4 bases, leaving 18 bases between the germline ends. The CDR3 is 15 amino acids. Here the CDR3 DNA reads TGTGCCAGCAGGGGTGCGGGTGTTCTAGGAGAGACCCAGTACTTC. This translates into CASRGAGVLGETQYF.

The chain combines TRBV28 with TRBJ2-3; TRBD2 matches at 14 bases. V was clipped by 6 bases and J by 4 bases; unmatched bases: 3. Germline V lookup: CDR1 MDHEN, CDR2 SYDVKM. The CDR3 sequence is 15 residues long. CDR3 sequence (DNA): TGTGCCAGCAGCTCGGGACTAGCGGGAGCAGATACGCAGTATTTT. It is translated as CASSSGLAGADTQYF.

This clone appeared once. The CDR3 protein is CASSLYPTGEAFF. The CDR3 bases are TGTGCCAGCAGTTTATATCCAACCGGGGAAGCTTTCTTT. The chain recombines TRBV28 with TRBJ1-1; D is ambiguous. CDR1 is MDHEN and CDR2 is SYDVKM in the germline V gene. Trimming removed 1 base at V and 8 bases at J, with 11 bases between. The CDR3 consists of 13 residues.